Shown below are 6 T cell receptor beta chains from a single sample sequenced in a study of blood T cells in healthy people across ages. Next came a second PCR, run for roughly 7 to 12 cycles, which used a sample-barcoded 5' primer along with a J-beta primer mix. Via MiXCR, TCRdb re-called the 5' RACE reads, giving one row per CDR3 protein. The sample records approximately 800,000 distinct CDR3 sequences, 58% being singletons. Sequencing input: blood. Source of these receptors: a man aged 25-45 years in good health.

This clonotype was recorded a few times. The chain links TRBV5-1 to TRBJ2-6; perhaps TRBD1 as D (5 bases). CDR3 length: 15 amino acids. V lost 7 bases to trimming and J lost 0 bases, with 11 bases between them. Germline values: CDR1 SGHRS, CDR2 YFSETQ. CDR3 region: CASGAGPSGANVLTF. The CDR3, as DNA: TGCGCCAGCGGCGCAGGGCCCTCTGGGGCCAACGTCCTGACTTTC. The full variable domain, its missing parts supplied by reference TRBV5-1 and TRBJ2-6, is KAGVTQTPRYLIKTRGQQVTLSCSPISGHRSVSWYQQTPGQGLQFLFEYFSETQRNKGNFPGRFSGRQFSNSRSEMNVSTLELGDSALYLCASGAGPSGANVLTFGAGSRLTVL.

The chain is built from TRBV5-1 and TRBJ1-1; D unclear. The CDR3 extends over 15 amino acids. CDR1 SGHRS and CDR2 YFSETQ come from the germline V gene. V was shortened by 4 bases and J by 0 bases, with 13 bases between the two germline ends. The CDR3 loop reads CASSHDGLLNTEAFF. For the CDR3, the DNA is TGCGCCAGCAGCCACGATGGGCTTCTGAACACTGAAGCTTTCTTT.

The rearrangement links TRBV7-2 to TRBJ2-4; TRBD2 matches at 12 bases. The V and J ends lost 5 bases and 0 bases, in that order; junction bases with no gene match: 5. This CDR3 comprises 17 residues. Germline values: CDR1 SGHTA, CDR2 FQGNSA. The CDR3 DNA sequence: TGTGCCAGCAGCGTACCACTAGCGGGGGGAGCCAAAAACATTCAGTACTTC. This encodes CASSVPLAGGAKNIQYF. Combining the CDR3 with reference TRBV7-2 and TRBJ2-4 gives the whole variable domain GAGVSQSPSNKVTEKGKDVELRCDPISGHTALYWYRQSLGQGLEFLIYFQGNSAPDKSGLPSDRFSAERTGGSVSTLTIQRTQQEDSAVYLCASSVPLAGGAKNIQYFGAGTRLSVL.

The chain couples TRBV6-1 to TRBJ1-5; weak D call: TRBD1 (5 bases). Trimming removed 7 bases from V and 4 bases from J, with 17 bases in between. This CDR3 is 15 amino acids long. CDR1 and CDR2 (germline): MNHNS, SASEGT. The CDR3 bases are TGTGCCAGCACCCGGTCAACAGGTGTTAATCAGCCCCAGCATTTT. Translated: CASTRSTGVNQPQHF.

This clonotype was seen a few times. The chain couples TRBV20-1 to TRBJ1-2; the D is unclear. The V gene's germline CDR1 is DFQATT and CDR2 SNEGSKA (reference sequence). Between the trimmed V and J ends, which lost 1 base and 8 bases, there was a span of 11 bases. This CDR3 comprises 12 residues. CDR3 amino acids: CSARVGKSGYTF. CDR3 in DNA: TGCAGTGCTAGAGTGGGCAAGTCGGGCTACACCTTC.

The rearrangement joins TRBV18 to TRBJ2-7; D unclear. The V gene lost 3 bases and the J gene lost 1 base, with 7 bases spanning the gap. From germline, CDR1 is KGHSH and CDR2 LQKENI. The CDR3 is 13 amino acids. In DNA form, the CDR3 reads TGTGCCAGCTCACCTTACTCATCCTACGAGCAGTACTTC. Its translation: CASSPYSSYEQYF.